This T cell receptor (beta chain) is drawn from a study of T cells in Graves' hyperthyroidism and ophthalmopathy. Across the whole study: Peripheral blood was obtained at initial diagnosis, preceding any treatment. General study points: Blood also contained most expanded thyroid clonotypes above 0.001.

This clonotype came up many times. No antigen is known for it. Its ends do not fully match the called genes, so a read error is possible. Regions amplified from RNA transcripts were the TCR beta CDR3 regions. Using the HTBI primer set, a first-round RT-PCR was run on the TCR CDR3. TCRdb re-derived calls from the multiplex PCR reads in MiXCR, one entry per CDR3 protein. Of 650,000 to 750,000 distinct CDR3 sequences in the sample, about 15% were seen once. Graves' hyperthyroidism showing no ophthalmopathy progression within 18 months was considered stable. Uncontrolled infection, other autoimmune disease, pregnancy or lactation excluded patients. The CDR3 consists of 14 residues. The V gene's germline CDR1 is SNHLY and CDR2 FYNNEI.

The chain employs TRBV2 and TRBJ2-7, with D perhaps matching TRBD2 (6 bases). The TCR originated in a woman under 30 with Graves' hyperthyroidism. Sequenced sample: blood. CDR3: CASSEVLALYEQYF. CDR3 coding DNA: TGTGCCAGCAGCGAAGTACTAGCCCTCTACGAGCAGTACTTC.